This T cell receptor beta chain was obtained from a study of T cell responses to AZD1222 COVID-19 vaccine. Produced via immunoSEQ multiplex PCR; TCRdb's table is partial and in-frame only. This table holds 98,000 or so clones, roughly nine tenths found once. Study conclusions and caveats: A mostly white British donor set with more females was recruited, and clonal diversity was possibly underestimated. Baseline serology detected seropositivity in only six or seven AZD1222 recipients. Spike-specific TCR breadth and depth were elevated following two AZD1222 doses. Researchers took repertoire samples only after the peak T cell response had come.

This clone came up a few times. Its antigen is unknown. The sequence was obtained from an adult in good health. Specimen: peripheral blood, collected on day 0 of MenACWY control vaccination.

The CDR3 DNA reads as TGCGCCAGCAGCACCCAGACGGGGGCTAATGAAAAACTGTTTTTT. Translation gives CASSTQTGANEKLFF. The rearrangement links TRBV5-1 to TRBJ1-4, with D perhaps TRBD1 (5 bases). CDR3 length equals 15 residues. V was clipped by 4 bases and J by 3 bases, with 13 bases between them. Germline V gene sequence: CDR1 SGHRS, CDR2 YFSETQ.